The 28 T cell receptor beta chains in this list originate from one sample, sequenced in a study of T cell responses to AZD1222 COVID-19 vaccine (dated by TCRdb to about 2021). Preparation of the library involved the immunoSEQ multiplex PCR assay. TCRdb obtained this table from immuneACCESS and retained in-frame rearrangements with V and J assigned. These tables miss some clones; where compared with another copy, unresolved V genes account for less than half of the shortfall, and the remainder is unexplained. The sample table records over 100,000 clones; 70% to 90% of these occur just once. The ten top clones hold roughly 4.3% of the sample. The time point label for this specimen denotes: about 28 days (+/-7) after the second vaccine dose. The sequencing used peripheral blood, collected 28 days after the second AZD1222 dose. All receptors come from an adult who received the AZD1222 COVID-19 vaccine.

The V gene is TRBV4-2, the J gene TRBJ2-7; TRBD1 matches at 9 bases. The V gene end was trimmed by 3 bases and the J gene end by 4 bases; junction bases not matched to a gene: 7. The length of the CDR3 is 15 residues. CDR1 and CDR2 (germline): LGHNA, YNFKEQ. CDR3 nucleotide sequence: TGTGCCAGCAGCCACTCACAGGGGGCATCGTACGAGCAGTACTTC. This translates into CASSHSQGASYEQYF.

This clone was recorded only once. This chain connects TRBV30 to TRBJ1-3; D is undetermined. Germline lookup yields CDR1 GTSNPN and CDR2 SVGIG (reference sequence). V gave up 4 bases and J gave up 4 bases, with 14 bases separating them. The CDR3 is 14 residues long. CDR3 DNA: TGTGCCTGGATGAATGTAGGAGCAGGAAACACCATATATTTT. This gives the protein CAWMNVGAGNTIYF.

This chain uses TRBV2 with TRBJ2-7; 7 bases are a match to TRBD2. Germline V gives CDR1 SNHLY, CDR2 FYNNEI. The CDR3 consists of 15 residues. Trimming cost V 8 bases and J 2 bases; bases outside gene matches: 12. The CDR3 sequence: CASCWSVAGPYEQYF. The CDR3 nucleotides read TGTGCCAGCTGTTGGTCCGTAGCGGGCCCCTACGAGCAGTACTTC.

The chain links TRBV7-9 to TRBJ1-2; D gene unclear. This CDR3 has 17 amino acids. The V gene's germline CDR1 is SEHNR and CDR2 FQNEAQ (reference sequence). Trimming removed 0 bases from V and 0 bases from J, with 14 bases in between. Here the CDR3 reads CASSLARMELANYGYTF. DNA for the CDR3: TGTGCCAGCAGCTTAGCTCGAATGGAACTAGCTAACTATGGCTACACCTTC.

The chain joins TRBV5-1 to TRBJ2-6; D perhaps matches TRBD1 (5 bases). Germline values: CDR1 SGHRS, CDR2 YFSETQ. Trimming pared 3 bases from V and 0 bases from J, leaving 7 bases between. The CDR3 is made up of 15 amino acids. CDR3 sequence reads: CASSSDTSGANVLTF. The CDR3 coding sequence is TGCGCCAGCAGCTCGGACACCTCTGGGGCCAACGTCCTGACTTTC.

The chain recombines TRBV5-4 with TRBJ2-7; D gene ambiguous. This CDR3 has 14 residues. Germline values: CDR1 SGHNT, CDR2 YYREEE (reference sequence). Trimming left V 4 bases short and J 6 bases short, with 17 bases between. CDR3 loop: CASSGGYESAEQYF. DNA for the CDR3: TGTGCCAGCAGCGGCGGATACGAGAGCGCCGAGCAGTACTTC.

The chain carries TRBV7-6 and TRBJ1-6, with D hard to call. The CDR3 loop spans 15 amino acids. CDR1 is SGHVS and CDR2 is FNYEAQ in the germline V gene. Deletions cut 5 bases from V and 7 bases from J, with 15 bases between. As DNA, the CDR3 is TGTGCCAGCAGCCCAGACCCCCAGGAGAATTCACCCCTCCACTTT. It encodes CASSPDPQENSPLHF.

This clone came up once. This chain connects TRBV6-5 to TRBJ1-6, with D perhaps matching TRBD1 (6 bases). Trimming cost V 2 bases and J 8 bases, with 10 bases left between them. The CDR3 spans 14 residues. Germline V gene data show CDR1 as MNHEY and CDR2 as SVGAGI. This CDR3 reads CASSYGTLDSPLHF. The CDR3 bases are TGTGCCAGCAGTTACGGGACACTAGATTCACCCCTCCACTTT.

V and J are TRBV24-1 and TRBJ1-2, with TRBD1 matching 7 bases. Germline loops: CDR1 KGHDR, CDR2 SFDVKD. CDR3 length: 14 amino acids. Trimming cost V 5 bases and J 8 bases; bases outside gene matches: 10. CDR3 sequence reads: CATSVGDRAGGYTF. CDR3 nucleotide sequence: TGTGCCACCAGTGTTGGAGACAGGGCGGGAGGCTACACCTTC.

The CDR3 sequence is CASRVGQGIGEQYF. CDR3 nucleotide sequence: TGCGCCAGCAGGGTCGGACAGGGGATTGGCGAGCAGTACTTC. V usage is TRBV5-1 and J usage is TRBJ2-7, with 9 bases aligning to TRBD1. J lost 6 bases, V lost 5 bases, and 9 bases had no gene match. The CDR3 spans 14 residues. Germline loops: CDR1 SGHRS, CDR2 YFSETQ.

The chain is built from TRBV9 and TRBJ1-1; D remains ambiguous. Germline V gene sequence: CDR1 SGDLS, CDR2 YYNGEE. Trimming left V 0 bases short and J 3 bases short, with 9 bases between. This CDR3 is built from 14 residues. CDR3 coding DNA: TGTGCCAGCAGCGTAGCTATGGCAGACACTGAAGCTTTCTTT. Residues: CASSVAMADTEAFF.

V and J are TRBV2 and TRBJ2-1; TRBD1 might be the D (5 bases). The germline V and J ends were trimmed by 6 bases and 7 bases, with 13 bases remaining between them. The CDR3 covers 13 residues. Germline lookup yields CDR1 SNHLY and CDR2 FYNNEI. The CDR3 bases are TGTGCCAGCAGCCTCTCCAGGGAAAATGAGCAGTTCTTC. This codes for CASSLSRENEQFF. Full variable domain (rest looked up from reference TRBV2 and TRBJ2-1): EPEVTQTPSHQVTQMGQEVILRCVPISNHLYFYWYRQILGQKVEFLVSFYNNEISEKSEIFDDQFSVERPDGSNFTLKIRSTKLEDSAMYFCASSLSRENEQFFGPGTRLTVL.

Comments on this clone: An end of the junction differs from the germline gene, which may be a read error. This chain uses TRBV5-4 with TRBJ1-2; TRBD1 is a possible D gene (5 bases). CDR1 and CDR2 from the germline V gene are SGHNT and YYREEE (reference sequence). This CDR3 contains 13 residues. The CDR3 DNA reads TGTGCCAGCAGTTTGGGGGGGGAGGATGGCTACACCTTC. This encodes CASSLGGEDGYTF.

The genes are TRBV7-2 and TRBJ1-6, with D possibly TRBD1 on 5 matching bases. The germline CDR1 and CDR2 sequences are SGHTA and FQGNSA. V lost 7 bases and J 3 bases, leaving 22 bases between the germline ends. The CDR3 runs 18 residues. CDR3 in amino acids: CASTPGVGRDFYNSPLHF. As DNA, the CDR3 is TGTGCCAGCACCCCGGGGGTTGGCAGGGATTTCTATAATTCACCCCTCCACTTT.

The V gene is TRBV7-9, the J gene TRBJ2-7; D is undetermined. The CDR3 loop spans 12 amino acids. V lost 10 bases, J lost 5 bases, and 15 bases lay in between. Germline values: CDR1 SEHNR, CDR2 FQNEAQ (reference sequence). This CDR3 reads CATSKQDHEQYF. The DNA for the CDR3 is TGTGCCACCAGTAAGCAGGACCACGAGCAGTACTTC.

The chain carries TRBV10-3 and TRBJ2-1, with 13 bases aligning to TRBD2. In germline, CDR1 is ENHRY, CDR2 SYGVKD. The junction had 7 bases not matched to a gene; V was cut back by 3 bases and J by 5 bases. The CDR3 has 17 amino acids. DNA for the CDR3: TGTGCCATCAGTGAACCCGGACTAGCGGGGGCCCACAATGAGCAGTTCTTC. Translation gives CAISEPGLAGAHNEQFF.

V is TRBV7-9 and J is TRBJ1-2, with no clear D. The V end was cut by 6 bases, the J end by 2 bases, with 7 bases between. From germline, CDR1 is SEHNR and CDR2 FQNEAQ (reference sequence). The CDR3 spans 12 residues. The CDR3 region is CASSDTNYGYTF. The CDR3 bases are TGTGCCAGCAGTGACACAAACTATGGCTACACCTTC.

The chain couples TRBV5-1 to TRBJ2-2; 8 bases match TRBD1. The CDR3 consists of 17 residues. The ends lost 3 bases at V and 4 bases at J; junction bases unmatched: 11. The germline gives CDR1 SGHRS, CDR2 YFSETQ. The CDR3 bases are TGCGCCAGCAGCTCCAAAAGCAGGGGGCGTAGCACCGGGGAGCTGTTTTTT. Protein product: CASSSKSRGRSTGELFF. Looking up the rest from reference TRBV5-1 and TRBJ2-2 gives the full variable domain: KAGVTQTPRYLIKTRGQQVTLSCSPISGHRSVSWYQQTPGQGLQFLFEYFSETQRNKGNFPGRFSGRQFSNSRSEMNVSTLELGDSALYLCASSSKSRGRSTGELFFGEGSRLTVL.

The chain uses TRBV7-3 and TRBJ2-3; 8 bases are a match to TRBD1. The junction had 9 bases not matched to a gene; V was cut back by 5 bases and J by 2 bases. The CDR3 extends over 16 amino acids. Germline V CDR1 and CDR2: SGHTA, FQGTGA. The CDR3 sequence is CASSRLRTGNTDTQYF. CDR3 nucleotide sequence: TGTGCCAGCAGCCGCCTCCGGACAGGGAACACAGATACGCAGTATTTT.

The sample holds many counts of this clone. For the CDR3, the DNA is TGTGCCAGTAGTATGGGCAGTAACGAGCAGTACTTC. It yields the protein CASSMGSNEQYF. The chain links TRBV19 to TRBJ2-7; D gene ambiguous. The V end lost 3 bases, the J end lost 5 bases, and 8 bases lay between the germline ends. CDR3 length equals 12 residues. Germline CDR1 reads LNHDA; CDR2 reads SQIVND (reference sequence). Full variable domain (rest looked up from reference TRBV19 and TRBJ2-7): DGGITQSPKYLFRKEGQNVTLSCEQNLNHDAMYWYRQDPGQGLRLIYYSQIVNDFQKGDIAEGYSVSREKKESFPLTVTSAQKNPTAFYLCASSMGSNEQYFGPGTRLTVT.

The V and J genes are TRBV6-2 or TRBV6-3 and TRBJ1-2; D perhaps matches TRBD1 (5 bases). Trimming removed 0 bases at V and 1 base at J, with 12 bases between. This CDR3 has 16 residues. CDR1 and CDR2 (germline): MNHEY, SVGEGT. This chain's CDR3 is CASSYSLTDSNYGYTF. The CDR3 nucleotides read TGTGCCAGCAGTTACTCGCTTACCGACAGTAACTATGGCTACACCTTC.

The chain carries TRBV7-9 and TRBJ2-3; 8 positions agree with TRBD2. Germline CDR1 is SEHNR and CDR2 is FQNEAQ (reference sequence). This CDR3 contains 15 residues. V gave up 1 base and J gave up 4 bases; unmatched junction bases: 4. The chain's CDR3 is CASSLVSGSADTQYF. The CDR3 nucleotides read TGTGCCAGCAGCTTAGTCAGCGGGAGTGCAGATACGCAGTATTTT.

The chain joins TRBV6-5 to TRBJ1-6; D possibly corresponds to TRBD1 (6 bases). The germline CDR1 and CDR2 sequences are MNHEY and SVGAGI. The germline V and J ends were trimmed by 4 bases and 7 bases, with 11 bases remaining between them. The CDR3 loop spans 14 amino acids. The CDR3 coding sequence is TGTGCCAGCAGTTTTAACAGGGCCAATTCACCCCTCCACTTT. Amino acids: CASSFNRANSPLHF.

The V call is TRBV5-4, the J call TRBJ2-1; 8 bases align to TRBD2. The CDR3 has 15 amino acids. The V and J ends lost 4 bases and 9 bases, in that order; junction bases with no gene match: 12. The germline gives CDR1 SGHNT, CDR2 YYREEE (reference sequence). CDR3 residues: CASSPPGGTGREQFF. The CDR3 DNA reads TGTGCCAGCAGCCCCCCGGGGGGGACGGGTCGTGAGCAGTTCTTC.

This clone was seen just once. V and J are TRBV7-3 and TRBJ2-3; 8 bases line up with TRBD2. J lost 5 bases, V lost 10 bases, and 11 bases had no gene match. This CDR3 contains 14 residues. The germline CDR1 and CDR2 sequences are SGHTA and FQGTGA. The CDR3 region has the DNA TGTGCCACCTCGCGGACGGGGGGGAAAGATACGCAGTATTTT. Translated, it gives CATSRTGGKDTQYF.

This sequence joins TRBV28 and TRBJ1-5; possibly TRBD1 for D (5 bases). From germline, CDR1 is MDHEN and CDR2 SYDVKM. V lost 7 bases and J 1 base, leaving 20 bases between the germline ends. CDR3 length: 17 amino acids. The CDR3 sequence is CASIRRGGNLSNQPQHF. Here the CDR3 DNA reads TGTGCCAGCATCAGGAGGGGTGGCAATCTCAGCAATCAGCCCCAGCATTTT.

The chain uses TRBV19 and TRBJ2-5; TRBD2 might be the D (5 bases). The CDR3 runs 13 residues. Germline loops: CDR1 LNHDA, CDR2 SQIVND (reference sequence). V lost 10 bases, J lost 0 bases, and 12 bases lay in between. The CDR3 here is CATGRAYQETQYF. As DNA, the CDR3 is TGTGCCACCGGGCGGGCGTACCAAGAGACCCAGTACTTC.

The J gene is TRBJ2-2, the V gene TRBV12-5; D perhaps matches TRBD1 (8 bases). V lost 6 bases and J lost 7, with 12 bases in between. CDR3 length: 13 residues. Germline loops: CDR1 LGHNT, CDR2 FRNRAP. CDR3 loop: CASGRGTGGELFF. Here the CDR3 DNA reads TGTGCTAGTGGGCGGGGGACAGGCGGGGAGCTGTTTTTT.